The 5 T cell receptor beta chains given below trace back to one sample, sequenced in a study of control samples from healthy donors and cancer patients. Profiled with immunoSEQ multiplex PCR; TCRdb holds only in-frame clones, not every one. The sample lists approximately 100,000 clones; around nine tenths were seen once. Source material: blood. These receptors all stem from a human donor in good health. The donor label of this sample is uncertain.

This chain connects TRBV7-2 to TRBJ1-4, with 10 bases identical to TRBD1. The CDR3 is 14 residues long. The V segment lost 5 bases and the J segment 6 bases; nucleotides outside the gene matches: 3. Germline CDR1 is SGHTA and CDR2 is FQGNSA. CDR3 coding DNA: TGTGCCAGCAGCCGGGACAGGGGCTATGAAAAACTGTTTTTT. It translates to CASSRDRGYEKLFF.

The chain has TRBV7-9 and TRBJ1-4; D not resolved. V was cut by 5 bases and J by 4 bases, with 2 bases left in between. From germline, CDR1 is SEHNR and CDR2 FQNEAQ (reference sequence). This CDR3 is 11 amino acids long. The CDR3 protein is CASSHNEKLFF. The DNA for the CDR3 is TGTGCCAGCAGCCATAATGAAAAACTGTTTTTT.

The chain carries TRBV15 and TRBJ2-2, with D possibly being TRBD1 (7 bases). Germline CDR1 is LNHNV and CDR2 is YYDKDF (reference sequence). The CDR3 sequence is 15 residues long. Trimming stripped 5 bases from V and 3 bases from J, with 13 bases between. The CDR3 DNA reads TGTGCCACCAGCCCCGCAGGGGGGCACACCGGGGAGCTGTTTTTT. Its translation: CATSPAGGHTGELFF.

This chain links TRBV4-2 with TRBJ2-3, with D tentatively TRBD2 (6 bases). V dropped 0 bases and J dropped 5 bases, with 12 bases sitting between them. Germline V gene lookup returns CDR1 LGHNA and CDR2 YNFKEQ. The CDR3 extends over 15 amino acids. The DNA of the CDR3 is TGTGCCAGCAGCCAAGATTTTGCGGGGCGAGATACGCAGTATTTT. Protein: CASSQDFAGRDTQYF.

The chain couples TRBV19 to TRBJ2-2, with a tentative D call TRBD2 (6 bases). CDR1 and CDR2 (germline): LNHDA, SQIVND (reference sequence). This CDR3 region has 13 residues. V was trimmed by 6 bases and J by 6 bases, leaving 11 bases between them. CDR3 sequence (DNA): TGTGCCAGTAGGGGCAGGGAGGCCGGGGAGCTGTTTTTT. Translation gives CASRGREAGELFF.